A single sample gave rise to the 17 T cell receptor beta chains below, sequenced in a study of OX40 agonist ivuxolimab in advanced cancers. Data came from immunoSEQ multiplex PCR; TCRdb stores just in-frame clones and leaves some out. The table includes 30,000 to 50,000 clones, approximately 90% detected once. This material consisted of CD4+ or CD8+ T cells sorted from blood, taken in a trial of the OX40 agonist ivuxolimab. Source of these receptors: an adult with an advanced solid tumor such as melanoma, head and neck, liver or kidney cancer.

The chain joins TRBV5-4 to TRBJ2-3, with D maybe TRBD1 (6 bases). Germline lookup yields CDR1 SGHNT and CDR2 YYREEE (reference sequence). CDR3 size: 14 residues. Trimming took off 3 bases at V and 1 base at J, with 9 bases between the two ends. CDR3 sequence (DNA): TGTGCCAGCAGCTCGCCAGGGGGCACAGATACGCAGTATTTT. The encoded protein is CASSSPGGTDTQYF.

V and J are TRBV6-5 and TRBJ1-2; TRBD1 matches 8 bases. Germline CDR1 reads MNHEY; CDR2 reads SVGAGI. There are 15 residues in the CDR3. V shed 3 bases, J shed 13 bases, and the junction held 16 bases outside the gene matches. This chain's CDR3 is CASSYSTGTGGGGTF. In DNA form, the CDR3 reads TGTGCCAGCAGTTATTCAACCGGGACAGGAGGGGGAGGCACCTTC.

This chain links TRBV10-1 with TRBJ2-5, with D tentatively TRBD2 (6 bases). The germline V gene has CDR1 WNHNN and CDR2 SYGVQD (reference sequence). The CDR3 covers 15 residues. V lost 4 bases to trimming and J lost 2 bases, with 14 bases between them. CDR3 nucleotide sequence: TGCGCCAGCAGTGGAGGAGTGGGGGGACAAGAGACCCAGTACTTC. Amino acid sequence: CASSGGVGGQETQYF.

CDR3 coding DNA: TGTGCCAGCAGACTTAGGTTAAACCACAATGAGCAGTTCTTC. It specifies CASRLRLNHNEQFF. This rearrangement joins TRBV11-1 to TRBJ2-1; D unresolved. Trimming took 6 bases from V and 5 from J, leaving 14 bases between them. The CDR3 covers 14 residues. From germline, CDR1 is SGHAT and CDR2 FQDESV (reference sequence).

V is TRBV7-2 and J is TRBJ1-2; the D gene is possibly TRBD1 (5 bases). Looked up from germline, CDR1 is SGHTA and CDR2 is FQGNSA. This CDR3 has 14 amino acids. The V and J ends lost 5 bases and 3 bases respectively, with 13 bases between them. This CDR3 is CASSLRGGYYGYTF. CDR3 DNA sequence: TGTGCCAGCAGCCTCCGGGGGGGGTACTATGGCTACACCTTC.

This clone was seen just once. The V and J genes are TRBV4-3 and TRBJ2-3, with D perhaps TRBD2 (7 bases). The CDR3 runs 17 residues. Germline loops: CDR1 LGHNA, CDR2 YSLEER. V was pared by 1 base and J by 1 base, with 15 bases between. CDR3 DNA: TGCGCCAGCAGCCAAGGTGGGGGGGGCCTTCGCACAGATACGCAGTATTTT. Translating it yields CASSQGGGGLRTDTQYF.

The chain has TRBV27 and TRBJ2-1; D tentatively reads TRBD1 or TRBD2 (6 bases each). V was clipped by 7 bases and J by 4 bases, with 20 bases between them. CDR1 is MNHEY, CDR2 SMNVEV, per germline (reference sequence). CDR3 length: 16 residues. DNA of the CDR3: TGTGCCAGCAATCAAAGGTGGGGGGCTCTATACAATGAGCAGTTCTTC. Its translation is CASNQRWGALYNEQFF.

The rearrangement joins TRBV2 to TRBJ2-1; 9 nucleotides agree with TRBD2. CDR3 length: 14 residues. V lost 6 bases to trimming and J lost 4 bases; unmatched junction nucleotides: 4. Germline CDR1 and CDR2: SNHLY and FYNNEI. The CDR3 DNA sequence: TGTGCCAGCAGGGTACTAGCGGGTTACAATGAGCAGTTCTTC. This codes for CASRVLAGYNEQFF. The full variable domain, with the rest looked up from reference TRBV2 and TRBJ2-1, is EPEVTQTPSHQVTQMGQEVILRCVPISNHLYFYWYRQILGQKVEFLVSFYNNEISEKSEIFDDQFSVERPDGSNFTLKIRSTKLEDSAMYFCASRVLAGYNEQFFGPGTRLTVL.

The CDR3 DNA sequence: TGCGCCAGCAGCTTCTCTGGACACGGGAACGGGGAGCTGTTTTTT. Translated: CASSFSGHGNGELFF. This chain uses TRBV5-1 with TRBJ2-2; D is tentatively TRBD1 or TRBD2 (5 bases each). The CDR3 has 15 residues. The V end lost 2 bases, the J end lost 7 bases, and 15 bases lay between the germline ends. CDR1 and CDR2 (germline): SGHRS, YFSETQ.

The chain has TRBV2 and TRBJ2-5; no firm D call. Trimming shortened V by 5 bases and J by 5 bases, and 6 bases separated the two germline ends. Germline V gene sequence: CDR1 SNHLY, CDR2 FYNNEI. This CDR3 is 11 amino acids long. The CDR3 is CASSLGETQYF. In nucleotides, the CDR3 is TGTGCCAGCAGTCTAGGGGAGACCCAGTACTTC.

The chain combines TRBV11-3 with TRBJ2-1; D gene uncertain. The germline V gene has CDR1 SGHNT and CDR2 YENEEA. V shed 4 bases and J shed 3 bases, with 7 bases lying between them. The length of the CDR3 is 13 residues. The CDR3 region is CASSSPVYNEQFF. In DNA, the CDR3 is TGTGCCAGCAGCTCCCCCGTCTACAATGAGCAGTTCTTC.

DNA of the CDR3: TGTGCCAGCAGTCTAAAACAGGGGACTACCTTCTATGGCTACACCTTC. Translated: CASSLKQGTTFYGYTF. This sequence joins TRBV27 and TRBJ1-2; 7 bases match TRBD1. This CDR3 contains 16 residues. Germline V gives CDR1 MNHEY, CDR2 SMNVEV (reference sequence). The J segment lost 4 bases and the V segment lost 5 bases, leaving 13 bases of the junction unmatched.

The chain joins TRBV11-2 to TRBJ2-7; 9 bases map to TRBD1. The trim removed 4 bases at V and 3 bases at J, leaving 10 bases unmatched. The CDR3 is 16 amino acids. The V gene's germline CDR1 is SGHAT and CDR2 FQNNGV. For the CDR3, the DNA is TGTGCCAGCAGCTCGACAGGGGGTTTTGTGGTCTACGAGCAGTACTTC. Its protein is CASSSTGGFVVYEQYF.

This clone was recorded only once. This chain uses TRBV9 with TRBJ1-1; 9 bases map to TRBD1. CDR1 and CDR2 (germline): SGDLS, YYNGEE. The V gene end was trimmed by 4 bases and the J gene end by 5 bases; junction bases not matched to a gene: 12. The CDR3 is 16 amino acids. The CDR3 region has the DNA TGTGCCAGCAGCCCTCAACCGGGACAGGGCCTTACTGAAGCTTTCTTT. Residues: CASSPQPGQGLTEAFF.

This chain connects TRBV10-3 to TRBJ2-7, with D possibly being TRBD1 or TRBD2 (5 bases each). The CDR3 loop spans 14 amino acids. CDR1 is ENHRY and CDR2 is SYGVKD in the germline V gene. The V end lost 0 bases, the J end lost 0 bases, and 6 bases lay between the germline ends. The CDR3, as DNA: TGTGCCATCAGTGAGTCGGGGACCTCCTACGAGCAGTACTTC. It translates to CAISESGTSYEQYF.

Here the CDR3 DNA reads TGTGCCAGCAGCCCGACTAGCGGGGGCCCCACTTTTGAGCAGTTCTTC. Its translation is CASSPTSGGPTFEQFF. This chain joins TRBV7-2 and TRBJ2-1; 12 bases are shared with TRBD2. The CDR3 spans 16 residues. Germline loops: CDR1 SGHTA, CDR2 FQGNSA. V shed 5 bases, J shed 9 bases, and the junction held 11 bases outside the gene matches.

The chain links TRBV5-6 to TRBJ1-1; perhaps TRBD1 as D (6 bases). The CDR3 totals 15 residues. Trimming left V 3 bases short and J 3 bases short, with 15 bases between. Looked up from germline, CDR1 is SGHDT and CDR2 is YYEEEE. The chain's CDR3 is CASSSFRGGYTEAFF. CDR3 nucleotides: TGTGCCAGCAGCTCCTTCAGGGGTGGGTACACTGAAGCTTTCTTT.